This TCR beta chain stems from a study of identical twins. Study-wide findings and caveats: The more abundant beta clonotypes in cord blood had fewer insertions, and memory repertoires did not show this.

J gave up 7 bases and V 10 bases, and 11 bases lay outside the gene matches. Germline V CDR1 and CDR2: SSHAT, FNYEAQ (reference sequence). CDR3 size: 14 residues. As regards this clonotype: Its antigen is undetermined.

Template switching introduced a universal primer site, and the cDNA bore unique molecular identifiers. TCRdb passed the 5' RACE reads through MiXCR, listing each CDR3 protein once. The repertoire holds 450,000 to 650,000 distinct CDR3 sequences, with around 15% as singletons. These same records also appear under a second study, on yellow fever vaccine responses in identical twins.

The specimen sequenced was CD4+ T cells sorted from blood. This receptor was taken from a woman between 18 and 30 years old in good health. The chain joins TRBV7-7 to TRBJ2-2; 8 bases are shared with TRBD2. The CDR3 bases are TGTGCCACAAGAGCTAGCGGGTTTAACGGGGAGCTGTTTTTT. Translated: CATRASGFNGELFF.